Below, 7 T cell receptor beta chains from the same sample are listed, as sequenced in a study of T cells in Graves' hyperthyroidism and ophthalmopathy. Researchers amplified the TCR beta CDR3 regions from RNA transcripts. TCR CDR3 regions were first amplified by RT-PCR with HTBI primers. Using its own MiXCR run on the multiplex PCR reads, TCRdb lists one record per CDR3 protein. The sample carries about 290,000 distinct CDR3 sequences, about an eighth recorded once. The material sequenced was blood. These receptors were obtained from a woman in her 30s with Graves' hyperthyroidism that later progressed to Graves' ophthalmopathy.

This clonotype showed up many times. The gene calls are TRBV3-1 and TRBJ2-5, with 7 bases that match TRBD2. Germline V CDR1 and CDR2: LGHDT, YNNKEL (reference sequence). After removal of 0 bases from V and 4 bases from J, the junction contained 11 bases not matched to a gene. The CDR3 consists of 17 residues. The CDR3 region is CASSQDFSGPPPETQYF. CDR3 DNA: TGTGCCAGCAGCCAAGATTTTAGCGGGCCCCCCCCAGAGACCCAGTACTTC.

This clonotype has ten or more counts. The rearrangement joins TRBV6-2 or TRBV6-3 to TRBJ1-1, with 11 bases aligning to TRBD1. The CDR3 is made up of 17 amino acids. The germline CDR1 and CDR2 sequences are MNHEY and SVGEGT. V dropped 3 bases and J dropped 4; count of bases not matched to a gene: 10. The CDR3 here is CASSYPGTGGMGTEAFF. CDR3 nucleotides: TGTGCCAGCAGTTATCCCGGGACAGGGGGTATGGGCACTGAAGCTTTCTTT.

In this sample, this clonotype turned up a few times. CDR3 sequence (DNA): TGTGCCAGCAGCGATCCAGGGTTGGGGAACACTGAAGCTTTCTTT. It translates to CASSDPGLGNTEAFF. The rearrangement links TRBV28 to TRBJ1-1; maybe TRBD1 (5 bases). Germline V CDR1 and CDR2: MDHEN, SYDVKM. This CDR3 comprises 15 residues. V was clipped by 6 bases and J by 1 base, with 15 bases between them.

The chain combines TRBV6-5 with TRBJ2-1; 10 bases map to TRBD2. J gave up 5 bases and V 4 bases, and 5 bases lay outside the gene matches. The CDR3 extends over 15 amino acids. The V gene's germline CDR1 is MNHEY and CDR2 SVGAGI. Here the CDR3 reads CASSFRLAGDNEQFF. Written as DNA, the CDR3 is TGTGCCAGCAGTTTCCGGCTAGCGGGGGACAATGAGCAGTTCTTC.

This clonotype was seen many times. The J gene is TRBJ2-7, the V gene TRBV12-3 or TRBV12-4; 10 positions agree with TRBD1. Trimming at V came to 5 bases and at J to 6 bases, leaving 13 bases not matched to a gene. There are 16 residues in the CDR3. The CDR3 bases are TGTGCCAGCAGTGTCACGACAGGGGGCTGGATCCTCGAGCAGTACTTC. Translation gives CASSVTTGGWILEQYF.

Ten or more counts support this clonotype. This chain joins TRBV18 and TRBJ2-7; D possibly corresponds to TRBD2 (5 bases). Germline CDR1 is KGHSH and CDR2 is LQKENI. This CDR3 has 16 residues. V was cut by 2 bases and J by 2 bases, with 16 bases left in between. In DNA, the CDR3 is TGTGCCAGCTCACCATTTCACGGAGGCTCAGCCTACGAGCAGTACTTC. As protein: CASSPFHGGSAYEQYF.

This clonotype was observed once. The chain recombines TRBV11-2 with TRBJ2-2; 11 bases are shared with TRBD1. The CDR3 sequence is 20 residues long. Unmatched junction bases numbered 16, after V lost 5 bases and J lost 2 bases. The germline V gene encodes CDR1 SGHAT and CDR2 FQNNGV. This CDR3 reads CASSQEFPDRGPHNTGELFF. The CDR3 DNA reads as TGTGCCAGCAGCCAAGAATTTCCGGACAGGGGGCCTCATAACACCGGGGAGCTGTTTTTT. The full variable domain, completed using reference TRBV11-2 and TRBJ2-2, is EAGVAQSPRYKIIEKRQSVAFWCNPISGHATLYWYQQILGQGPKLLIQFQNNGVVDDSQLPKDRFSAERLKGVDSTLKIQPAKLEDSAVYLCASSQEFPDRGPHNTGELFFGEGSRLTVL.